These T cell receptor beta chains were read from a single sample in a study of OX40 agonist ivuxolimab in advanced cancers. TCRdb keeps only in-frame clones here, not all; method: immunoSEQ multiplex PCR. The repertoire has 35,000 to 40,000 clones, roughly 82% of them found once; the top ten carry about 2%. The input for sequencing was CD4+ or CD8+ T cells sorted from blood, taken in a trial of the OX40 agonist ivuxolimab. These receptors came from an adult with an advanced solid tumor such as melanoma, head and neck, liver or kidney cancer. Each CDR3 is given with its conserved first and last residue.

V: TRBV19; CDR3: CASSFELRIGEQYF
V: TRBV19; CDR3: CASSITSGSPYNEQFF
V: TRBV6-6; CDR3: CASSYSIRGVNTEAFF
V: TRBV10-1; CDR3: CASSESLQGTEAFF
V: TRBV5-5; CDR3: CASSLGLFGELFF
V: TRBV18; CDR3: CASSPGDGQYF
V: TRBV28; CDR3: CASSLQGSTDTQYF
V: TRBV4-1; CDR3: CASSQSLAGGKTQYF
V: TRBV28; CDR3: CASSPQTGANEKLFF
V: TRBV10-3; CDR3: CAISNNRGAFAGELFF
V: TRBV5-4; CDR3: CASSQGQGVGQETQYF
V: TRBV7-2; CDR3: CASSLGDQPQHF
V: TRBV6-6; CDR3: CASSYRDGSSGNTIYF
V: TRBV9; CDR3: CASSVDPSPGNTIYF